Each of the 18 T cell receptor beta chains below was sequenced from the same sample in a study of OX40 agonist ivuxolimab in advanced cancers. Only in-frame clones appear in the TCRdb table, and some are missing; sequencing was by immunoSEQ multiplex PCR. Among 100,000 to 110,000 clones listed, more than 85% were seen once. The sample here was CD4+ or CD8+ T cells sorted from blood, taken in a trial of the OX40 agonist ivuxolimab. The receptors derive from an adult with an advanced solid tumor such as melanoma, head and neck, liver or kidney cancer.

The chain combines TRBV5-1 with TRBJ2-1; D is undetermined. V lost 4 bases, J lost 2 bases, and 13 bases lay in between. CDR1 is SGHRS and CDR2 is YFSETQ in the germline V gene. CDR3 length equals 15 residues. CDR3 protein: CASSLGGGTYNEQFF. CDR3 nucleotides: TGCGCCAGCAGCCTGGGTGGCGGAACCTACAATGAGCAGTTCTTC.

The V and J genes are TRBV7-6 and TRBJ2-6; no clear D gene. CDR3 length: 14 amino acids. Germline V gives CDR1 SGHVS, CDR2 FNYEAQ. V was trimmed by 9 bases and J by 0 bases, leaving 9 bases between them. The CDR3 is CASRLTSGANVLTF. Written as DNA, the CDR3 is TGTGCCAGTCGCCTGACCTCTGGGGCCAACGTCCTGACTTTC.

The rearrangement joins TRBV7-3 to TRBJ2-2; TRBD1 agrees at 12 bases. The germline CDR1 and CDR2 sequences are SGHTA and FQGTGA. V was pared by 5 bases and J by 8 bases, with 18 bases of the junction left unmatched. This CDR3 is 19 amino acids long. This chain's CDR3 is CASSPRRSGTGGYAGELFF. The CDR3 DNA sequence: TGTGCCAGCAGCCCCAGGAGGTCCGGGACAGGGGGCTATGCTGGGGAGCTGTTTTTT. Combining the CDR3 with reference TRBV7-3 and TRBJ2-2 gives the whole variable domain GAGVSQTPSNKVTEKGKYVELRCDPISGHTALYWYRQSLGQGPEFLIYFQGTGAADDSGLPNDRFFAVRPEGSVSTLKIQRTERGDSAVYLCASSPRRSGTGGYAGELFFGEGSRLTVL.

The chain is built from TRBV5-1 and TRBJ2-1; TRBD2 agrees at 8 bases. V shed 1 base, J shed 3 bases, and the junction held 9 bases outside the gene matches. This CDR3 region has 17 residues. Germline V gene data show CDR1 as SGHRS and CDR2 as YFSETQ. The CDR3 bases are TGCGCCAGCAGCTTGAGCAGGACTAGCTCAATCTACAATGAGCAGTTCTTC. Translating gives CASSLSRTSSIYNEQFF.

The rearrangement joins TRBV7-2 to TRBJ2-5, with 7 bases fitting TRBD1. The CDR3 loop spans 17 amino acids. V shed 5 bases, J shed 4 bases, and the junction held 16 bases outside the gene matches. Germline V gene data show CDR1 as SGHTA and CDR2 as FQGNSA. The CDR3, as DNA: TGTGCCAGCAGCCACAGGGGACCGGGACAGACCTCAGAGACCCAGTACTTC. Residues: CASSHRGPGQTSETQYF.

V gene TRBV5-6 combines with J gene TRBJ1-1; a possible D gene is TRBD1 (5 bases). Germline assignment: CDR1 SGHDT and CDR2 YYEEEE. Trimming left V 4 bases short and J 5 bases short, with 18 bases between. CDR3 length: 15 residues. CDR3: CASSGPGSWGTEAFF. In DNA, the CDR3 is TGTGCCAGCAGCGGGCCAGGGTCTTGGGGGACTGAAGCTTTCTTT.

V usage is TRBV2 and J usage is TRBJ1-2; D is possibly TRBD1 (5 bases). Trimming removed 4 bases at V and 4 bases at J, with 13 bases between. The CDR3 has 14 residues. Germline V gene lookup returns CDR1 SNHLY and CDR2 FYNNEI. CDR3 sequence reads: CASSATGFFYGYTF. The CDR3 region has the DNA TGTGCCAGCAGTGCCACAGGTTTCTTCTATGGCTACACCTTC.

The V and J genes are TRBV28 and TRBJ1-2, with 7 bases matching TRBD1. CDR1 is MDHEN and CDR2 is SYDVKM in the germline V gene. With V trimmed by 4 bases and J by 0 bases, 8 bases remained unmatched. The CDR3 consists of 16 residues. The CDR3 DNA is TGTGCCAGCAGTTCACGGGACAGCGAAGCTAACTATGGCTACACCTTC. Protein sequence: CASSSRDSEANYGYTF.

The chain employs TRBV28 and TRBJ2-4, with 7 bases matching TRBD2. CDR1 MDHEN and CDR2 SYDVKM come from the germline V gene. The length of the CDR3 is 14 residues. Trimming at V came to 4 bases and at J to 1 base, leaving 1 base not matched to a gene. The CDR3 is CASSSGGAKNIQYF. CDR3 in DNA: TGTGCCAGCAGTTCGGGGGGTGCCAAAAACATTCAGTACTTC. Full variable domain (missing parts from reference TRBV28 and TRBJ2-4): DVKVTQSSRYLVKRTGEKVFLECVQDMDHENMFWYRQDPGLGLRLIYFSYDVKMKEKGDIPEGYSVSREKKERFSLILESASTNQTSMYLCASSSGGAKNIQYFGAGTRLSVL.

This clone was detected only once. V and J are TRBV11-2 and TRBJ1-1; no firm D call. This CDR3 region has 13 residues. Germline assignment: CDR1 SGHAT and CDR2 FQNNGV. Trimming took 2 bases from V and 11 from J, leaving 15 bases between them. The CDR3 coding sequence is TGTGCCAGCAGCTTAAGTGGTAGGGATACCGCTTTCTTT. It encodes CASSLSGRDTAFF.

The genes are TRBV4-2 and TRBJ2-3; D might be TRBD2 (6 bases). Trimming took off 0 bases at V and 6 bases at J, with 19 bases between the two ends. The germline CDR1 and CDR2 sequences are LGHNA and YNFKEQ. The CDR3 is 17 amino acids. DNA of the CDR3: TGTGCCAGCAGCCAAGATCCGGCTGGGGGGAGGACCGATACGCAGTATTTT. Its protein product is CASSQDPAGGRTDTQYF.

This clone was seen once. The genes are TRBV28 and TRBJ2-7; the D is unclear. V dropped 5 bases and J dropped 7 bases, with 21 bases sitting between them. Germline V CDR1 and CDR2: MDHEN, SYDVKM. This CDR3 has 15 residues. CDR3 residues: CASSPADRFAREQYF. In DNA, the CDR3 is TGTGCCAGCAGTCCGGCGGATCGATTCGCTAGGGAGCAGTACTTC.

This clone was observed a handful of times. This sequence joins TRBV9 and TRBJ1-2; D possibly corresponds to TRBD1 (6 bases). From germline, CDR1 is SGDLS and CDR2 YYNGEE. Trimming took off 0 bases at V and 7 bases at J, with 16 bases between the two ends. This CDR3 is built from 15 residues. DNA for the CDR3: TGTGCCAGCAGCGTAGACCCGGACAGTCACCGTGGCTACACCTTC. Encoded protein: CASSVDPDSHRGYTF.

This clone was counted only a few times. Other nucleotide sequences in the sample specify the same CDR3. The V gene is TRBV7-2, the J gene TRBJ2-3; 7 bases are a match to TRBD2. Germline V gene sequence: CDR1 SGHTA, CDR2 FQGNSA. Unmatched junction bases numbered 4, after V lost 3 bases and J lost 1 base. This CDR3 spans 15 amino acids. CDR3 DNA: TGTGCCAGCAGCTTTGCGGGAGCGGGCACAGATACGCAGTATTTT. Protein sequence: CASSFAGAGTDTQYF.

The gene calls are TRBV5-1 and TRBJ2-1; D gene uncertain. This CDR3 has 17 amino acids. Trimming shortened V by 4 bases and J by 1 base, and 18 bases separated the two germline ends. Germline V gives CDR1 SGHRS, CDR2 YFSETQ. CDR3 loop: CASSHRASELSYNEQFF. CDR3 in DNA: TGCGCCAGCAGCCACCGGGCCTCGGAGCTTTCCTACAATGAGCAGTTCTTC.

This chain joins TRBV18 and TRBJ2-2; D ambiguous. The CDR3 has 13 residues. V lost 4 bases and J lost 3, with 6 bases in between. Germline V gene data show CDR1 as KGHSH and CDR2 as LQKENI. Here the CDR3 reads CASSRDYTGELFF. The DNA for the CDR3 is TGTGCCAGCTCACGTGATTACACCGGGGAGCTGTTTTTT.

The chain is built from TRBV28 and TRBJ2-7; D may be TRBD1 (6 bases). CDR1 is MDHEN, CDR2 SYDVKM, per germline. The length of the CDR3 is 14 residues. The V end was cut by 3 bases, the J end by 0 bases, with 9 bases between. The CDR3, as DNA: TGTGCCAGCAGTTTGACAGGTGGCTCCTACGAGCAGTACTTC. Translated: CASSLTGGSYEQYF.

The chain couples TRBV6-5 to TRBJ2-1, with a weak D call TRBD2 (5 bases). Germline V gene lookup returns CDR1 MNHEY and CDR2 SVGAGI. The ends were cut back, 6 bases at V and 4 bases at J, with 13 bases in the middle. The CDR3 loop spans 14 amino acids. The CDR3 DNA sequence: TGTGCCAGCAGGCCTCTCGGGATTTACAATGAGCAGTTCTTC. This translates into CASRPLGIYNEQFF.